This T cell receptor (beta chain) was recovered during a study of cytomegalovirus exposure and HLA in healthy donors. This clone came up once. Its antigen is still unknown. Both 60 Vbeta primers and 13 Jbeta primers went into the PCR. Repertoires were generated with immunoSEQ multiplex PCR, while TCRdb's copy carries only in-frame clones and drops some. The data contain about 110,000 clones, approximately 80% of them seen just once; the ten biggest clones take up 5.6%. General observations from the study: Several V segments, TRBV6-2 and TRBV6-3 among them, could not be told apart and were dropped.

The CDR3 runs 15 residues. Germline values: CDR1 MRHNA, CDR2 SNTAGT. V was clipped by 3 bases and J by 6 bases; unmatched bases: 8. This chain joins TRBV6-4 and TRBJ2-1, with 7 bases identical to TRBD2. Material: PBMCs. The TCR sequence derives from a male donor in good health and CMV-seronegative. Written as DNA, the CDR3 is TGTGCCAGCAGTGAATCGGGAGGCCAGGCCAATGAGCAGTTCTTC. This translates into CASSESGGQANEQFF.